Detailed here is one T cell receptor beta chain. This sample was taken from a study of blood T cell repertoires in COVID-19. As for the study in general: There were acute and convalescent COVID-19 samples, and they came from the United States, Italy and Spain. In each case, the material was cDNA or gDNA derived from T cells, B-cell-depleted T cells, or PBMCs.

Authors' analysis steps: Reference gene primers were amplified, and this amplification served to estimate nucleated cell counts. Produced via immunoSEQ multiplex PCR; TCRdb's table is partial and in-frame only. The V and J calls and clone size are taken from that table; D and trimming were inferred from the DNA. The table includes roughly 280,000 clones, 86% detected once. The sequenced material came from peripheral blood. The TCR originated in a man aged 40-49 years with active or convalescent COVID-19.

This CDR3 is CASNLGGGLNEQFF. In nucleotides, the CDR3 is TGTGCCAGCAACCTGGGGGGGGGCCTAAATGAGCAGTTCTTC. The chain has TRBV7-2 and TRBJ2-1; tentative D call: TRBD2 (7 bases). The CDR3 consists of 14 residues. CDR1 is SGHTA, CDR2 FQGNSA, per germline. The V end was cut by 7 bases, the J end by 7 bases, with 17 bases between.